This T cell receptor beta chain is from a study of cytomegalovirus exposure and HLA in healthy donors. Overall study context: Per a later analysis, the roughly 670 first-cohort and some 110 validation repertoires shared one platform. Notes on the study in general: Listed as cytomegalovirus-associated were roughly 180 TCR beta chains. Specificity of three CMV-associated chains for CMV antigens was verified in vitro. While the bulk of TCR sequences proved rare, some public TCRs turned up in many donors.

Assay: immunoSEQ multiplex PCR; the TCRdb copy retains only in-frame clones and omits some. The table includes under 200,000 clones, roughly 89% detected once. The CDR3 contains 14 residues. V was clipped by 0 bases and J by 5 bases, with 7 bases between them. Germline CDR1 SNHLY, CDR2 FYNNEI. On this clone itself: The antigen remains unidentified.

Sequences were obtained from PBMCs. The TCR was taken from a young woman in good health and CMV-seropositive. This chain joins TRBV2 and TRBJ2-2, with D unclear. The CDR3 DNA sequence: TGTGCCAGCAGTGAAGCCCTCGGGACCGGGGAGCTGTTTTTT. This gives the protein CASSEALGTGELFF.